The clone carrying this T cell receptor beta chain was detected many times. Its specificity is unknown. The source of the sample is a study of beta chain features in type 1 diabetes. Study details: Examination covered around 98 million sorted cells spanning all samples. Findings of the study overall: A potential influence of HLA type upon TCRB rearrangement remained unresolved herein.

Deletions cut 4 bases from V and 6 bases from J, with 8 bases between. CDR3 length equals 12 residues. Germline-derived CDR1 and CDR2 are SGHDN and FVKESK. Every isolated RNA sample was fully reverse transcribed, so sequencing captured expressed TCRB transcripts. This table comes from immunoSEQ multiplex PCR, and its TCRdb copy is limited to in-frame clones, with some not included. The data contain 330,000 or so clones, less than 15% of them singletons. The chain uses TRBV14 and TRBJ2-3, with D uncertain. The source is a man aged 25 to 45 in good health. Source material: central memory CD4+ T cells from blood. This chain's CDR3 is CASSLRWDTQYF. The CDR3 DNA reads TGTGCCAGCAGCCTCCGTTGGGATACGCAGTATTTT.